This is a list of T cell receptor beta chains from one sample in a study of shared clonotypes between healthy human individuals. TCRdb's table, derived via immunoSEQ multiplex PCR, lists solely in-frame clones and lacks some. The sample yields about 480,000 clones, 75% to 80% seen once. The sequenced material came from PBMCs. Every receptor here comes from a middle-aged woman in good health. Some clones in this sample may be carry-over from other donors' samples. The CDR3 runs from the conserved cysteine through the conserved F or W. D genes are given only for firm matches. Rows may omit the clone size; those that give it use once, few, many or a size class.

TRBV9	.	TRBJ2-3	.	CASSSYGTEATQYF	TGTGCCAGCAGCTCATATGGGACCGAAGCTACGCAGTATTTT
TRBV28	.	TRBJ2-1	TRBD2	CASSLTSGTRLDEQFF	TGTGCCAGCAGTCTGACTAGCGGGACTCGTCTTGATGAGCAGTTCTTC
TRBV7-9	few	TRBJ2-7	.	CASSRSESSSYEQYF	TGTGCCAGCAGCCGAAGCGAGTCCTCCTCCTACGAGCAGTACTTC
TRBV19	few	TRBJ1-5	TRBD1	CASSADRVQPQHF	TGTGCCAGTAGTGCCGACAGGGTGCAGCCCCAGCATTTT
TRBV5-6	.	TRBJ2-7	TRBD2	CASSLVFAGGYEQYF	TGTGCCAGCAGCTTGGTATTTGCGGGAGGTTACGAGCAGTACTTC
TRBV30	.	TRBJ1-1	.	CAWSVQGVPTEAFF	TGTGCCTGGAGTGTACAAGGGGTCCCCACTGAAGCTTTCTTT
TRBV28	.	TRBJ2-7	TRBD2	CASSPPGLAERYEQYF	TGTGCCAGCAGCCCCCCGGGACTAGCGGAACGCTACGAGCAGTACTTC
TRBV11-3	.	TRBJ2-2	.	CASSLARPSQLFF	TGTGCCAGCAGCTTAGCCCGTCCGTCACAGCTGTTTTTT
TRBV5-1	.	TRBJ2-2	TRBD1	CASSVGQFTNTGELFF	TGCGCCAGCAGCGTGGGACAGTTCACGAACACCGGGGAGCTGTTTTTT
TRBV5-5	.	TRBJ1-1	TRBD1	CASSTGQGMRYTEAFF	TGTGCCAGCAGCACGGGACAGGGAATGCGGTACACTGAAGCTTTCTTT
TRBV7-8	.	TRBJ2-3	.	CASIHPGAAFTDTQYF	TGTGCCAGCATCCATCCAGGGGCAGCTTTCACAGATACGCAGTATTTT
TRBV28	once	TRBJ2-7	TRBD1	CASRPSRGPLSYEQYF	TGTGCCAGCAGGCCCAGCAGGGGGCCCCTCTCCTACGAGCAGTACTTC
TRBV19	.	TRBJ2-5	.	CASSPGRTETQYF	TGTGCCAGTAGTCCGGGCAGGACAGAGACCCAGTACTTC
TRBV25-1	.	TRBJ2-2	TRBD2	CASSEYIRGDSGELFF	TGTGCCAGCAGTGAATATATCCGGGGGGATAGCGGGGAGCTGTTTTTT
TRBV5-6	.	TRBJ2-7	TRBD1	CASSPTDGQVTYEQYF	TGTGCCAGCAGCCCCACGGACGGACAGGTCACCTACGAGCAGTACTTC
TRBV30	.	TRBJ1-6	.	CAWTMDSGSSPLHF	TGTGCCTGGACAATGGACAGTGGCTCTTCACCCCTCCACTTT
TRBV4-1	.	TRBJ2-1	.	CASSQASYNNEQFF	TGCGCCAGCAGCCAAGCTAGCTATAACAATGAGCAGTTCTTC
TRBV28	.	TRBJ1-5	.	CASSLQGLSNQPQHF	TGTGCCAGCAGTTTACAGGGGCTGAGCAATCAGCCCCAGCATTTT
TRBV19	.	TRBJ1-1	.	CASRLDTGEGTEAFF	TGTGCCAGTAGGCTTGATACGGGCGAAGGAACTGAAGCTTTCTTT
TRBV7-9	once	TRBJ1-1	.	CASSLASRGWTEAFF	TGTGCCAGCAGCTTAGCTTCCAGGGGTTGGACTGAAGCTTTCTTT
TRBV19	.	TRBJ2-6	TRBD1	CARRAVGTGGNPCGFSGANVLTF	TGTGCCAGACGAGCTGTTGGGACAGGGGGCAACCCCTGCGGCTTCTCTGGGGCCAACGTCCTGACTTTC
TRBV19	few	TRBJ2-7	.	CASSIGPSGEQYF	TGTGCCAGTAGTATTGGACCGTCGGGGGAGCAGTACTTC
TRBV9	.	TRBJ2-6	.	CASSPMGGTGANVLTF	TGTGCCAGCAGCCCAATGGGGGGCACTGGGGCCAACGTCCTGACTTTC
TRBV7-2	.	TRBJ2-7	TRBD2	CASSIELAGSGRDEQYF	TGTGCCAGCAGCATAGAACTAGCGGGGAGTGGGAGGGACGAGCAGTACTTC
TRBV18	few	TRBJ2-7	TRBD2	CASSRKGLVNAYEQYF	TGTGCCAGCTCACGCAAGGGACTAGTGAACGCCTACGAGCAGTACTTC
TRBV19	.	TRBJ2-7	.	CASSIGSGLYEQYF	TGTGCCAGTAGTATAGGCAGTGGGCTTTACGAGCAGTACTTC
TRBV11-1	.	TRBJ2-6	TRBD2	CASRTQGLAGANVLTF	TGTGCCAGCAGAACCCAGGGACTAGCTGGGGCCAACGTCCTGACTTTC
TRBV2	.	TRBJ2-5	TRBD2	CASLWTSGQETQYF	TGTGCCAGCTTATGGACTAGCGGGCAAGAGACCCAGTACTTC
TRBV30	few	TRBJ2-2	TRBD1	CAWRGDRGPDTGELFF	TGTGCCTGGAGGGGGGACAGGGGGCCGGACACCGGGGAGCTGTTTTTT
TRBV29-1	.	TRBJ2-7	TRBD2	CSGGTSGSLHEQYF	TGCAGCGGCGGGACTAGCGGGAGCCTCCACGAGCAGTACTTC
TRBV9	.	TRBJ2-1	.	CASSVPGVGNEQFF	TGTGCCAGCAGCGTCCCGGGAGTGGGCAATGAGCAGTTCTTC
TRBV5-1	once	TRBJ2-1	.	CASSLVLGGNEQFF	TGCGCCAGCAGCTTGGTTCTGGGTGGGAATGAGCAGTTCTTC
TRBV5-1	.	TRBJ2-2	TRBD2	CASSPGTTTGELFF	TGCGCCAGCAGCCCAGGGACTACAACCGGGGAGCTGTTTTTT
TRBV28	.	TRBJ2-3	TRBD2	CASSFWTSGSDTQYF	TGTGCCAGCAGTTTTTGGACTAGCGGATCAGATACGCAGTATTTT
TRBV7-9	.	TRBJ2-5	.	CASSLEGLATQYF	TGTGCCAGCAGCTTAGAAGGGCTAGCGACCCAGTACTTC
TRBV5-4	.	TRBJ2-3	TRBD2	CASSPDLAASTDTQYF	TGTGCCAGCAGCCCAGACCTAGCGGCTAGCACAGATACGCAGTATTTT
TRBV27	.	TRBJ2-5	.	CASSPGQFGETQYF	TGTGCCAGCAGCCCCGGACAGTTCGGTGAGACCCAGTACTTC
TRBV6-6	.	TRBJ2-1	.	CASSLSGRSYNEQFF	TGTGCCAGCAGTCTAAGCGGAAGATCCTACAATGAGCAGTTCTTC
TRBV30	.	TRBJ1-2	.	CAWGGNIHSYGYTF	TGTGCCTGGGGAGGGAACATTCATTCCTATGGCTACACCTTC
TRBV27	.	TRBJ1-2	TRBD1	CASSPRQGAHYGYTF	TGTGCCAGCAGTCCCCGACAGGGGGCTCACTATGGCTACACCTTC
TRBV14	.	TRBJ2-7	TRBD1	CASSQEQGAYEQYF	TGTGCCAGCAGCCAAGAACAGGGGGCCTACGAGCAGTACTTC
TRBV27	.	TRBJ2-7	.	CASSSDRTSGVPYEQYF	TGTGCCAGCAGTTCCGACCGAACATCAGGGGTCCCCTACGAGCAGTACTTC
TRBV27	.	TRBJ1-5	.	CASSLTGFWQPQHF	TGTGCCAGCAGCCTTACAGGGTTTTGGCAGCCCCAGCATTTT
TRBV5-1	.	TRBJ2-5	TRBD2	CASSWDGEGQETQYF	TGCGCCAGCAGCTGGGACGGGGAGGGCCAAGAGACCCAGTACTTC
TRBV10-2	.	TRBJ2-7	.	CASASADSNYEQYF	TGCGCCAGCGCTAGTGCCGACAGCAACTACGAGCAGTACTTC
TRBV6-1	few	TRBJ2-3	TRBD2	CASSEMGGSDTQYF	TGTGCCAGCAGTGAAATGGGCGGGAGTGATACGCAGTATTTT
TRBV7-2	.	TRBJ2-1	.	CASSPGPRMVDEQFF	TGTGCCAGCAGCCCCGGGCCCAGGATGGTCGATGAGCAGTTCTTC
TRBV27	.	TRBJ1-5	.	CASSSLLGGDQPQHF	TGTGCCAGCAGTAGCCTGCTCGGGGGAGATCAGCCCCAGCATTTT
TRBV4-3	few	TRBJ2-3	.	CASSQDPDRDLTQYF	TGCGCCAGCAGCCAAGATCCCGACCGGGACCTTACGCAGTATTTT
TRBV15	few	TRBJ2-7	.	CATSRDTWVRIYEQYF	TGTGCCACCAGCAGAGATACTTGGGTGCGGATCTACGAGCAGTACTTC
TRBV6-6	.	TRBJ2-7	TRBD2	CASSYPIAGSYEQYF	TGTGCCAGCAGTTACCCCATAGCGGGATCCTACGAGCAGTACTTC